This T cell receptor beta chain was captured in a study of regulatory T cells in long-lasting Graves disease. Study-level findings and limits: Among the persistent patients, 2,500 to 3,500 public clonotypes were shared, more than the approximately 1,000 shared among new patients. Sample size, which was small, may have reduced accuracy.

Indicated time point: newly diagnosed GD, antithyroid drugs for less than 3 months. There was RNA extracted from PBMCs, and the TCR library was made from it. The authors drew patients from an endocrinology department in Xi'an, China. Details on this clonotype: Its antigen is unknown.

Germline CDR1 is MGHRA and CDR2 is YSYEKL. The V end lost 4 bases, the J end lost 2 bases, and 15 bases lay between the germline ends. This CDR3 spans 15 amino acids. Library construction for TCR beta used iRepertoire HTBI primers and Arm-PCR of CDR3 regions. TCRdb analysed the multiplex PCR reads with MiXCR anew, one entry per CDR3 protein. The data hold about 620,000 distinct CDR3 sequences, with roughly 15% observed a single time. These same data were also listed under a study on T cells in Graves' hyperthyroidism and ophthalmopathy.

This sample comprised peripheral blood mononuclear cells (PBMCs), obtained at new diagnosis, from a patient treated with antithyroid drugs. The chain has TRBV4-1 and TRBJ2-7, with a tentative D call TRBD1 (6 bases). The sequence was collected from a woman younger than 45 with Graves disease. The CDR3 DNA sequence: TGCGCCAGCAGCCTGGGGGCTTTAGGCCCCTACGAGCAGTACTTC. This sequence encodes CASSLGALGPYEQYF.